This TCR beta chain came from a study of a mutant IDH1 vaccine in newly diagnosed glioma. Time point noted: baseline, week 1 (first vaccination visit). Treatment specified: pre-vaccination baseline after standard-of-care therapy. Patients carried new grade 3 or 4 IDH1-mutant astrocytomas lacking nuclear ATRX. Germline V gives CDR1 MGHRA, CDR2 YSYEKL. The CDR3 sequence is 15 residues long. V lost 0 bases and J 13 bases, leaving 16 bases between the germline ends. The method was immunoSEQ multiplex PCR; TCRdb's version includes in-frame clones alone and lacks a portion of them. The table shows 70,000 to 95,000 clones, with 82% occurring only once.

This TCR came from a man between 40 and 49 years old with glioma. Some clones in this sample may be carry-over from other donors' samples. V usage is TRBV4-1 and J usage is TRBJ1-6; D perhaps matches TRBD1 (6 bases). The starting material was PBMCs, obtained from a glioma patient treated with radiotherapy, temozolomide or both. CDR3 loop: CASSQEGRGPKPLHF. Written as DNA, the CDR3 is TGCGCCAGCAGCCAAGAGGGCAGGGGCCCTAAGCCCCTCCACTTT.